This T cell receptor beta chain originates from a study of blood T cell repertoires in COVID-19. Study background: COVID-19 samples collected from the United States, Italy and Spain covered acute and convalescent phases. The cDNA or gDNA used as material had been derived from T cells, B-cell-depleted T cells, or PBMCs.

The CDR3 has 15 amino acids. V lost 5 bases, J lost 6 bases, and 10 bases stayed unmatched. From germline, CDR1 is LNHDA and CDR2 SQIVND (reference sequence). Per the study methods: Amplification from reference gene primers served as the basis for estimated nucleated cell counts. The method was immunoSEQ multiplex PCR; TCRdb's version includes in-frame clones alone and lacks a portion of them. Clonal size and the V and J genes are those of that table, whereas D and trimming came from the DNA. The profile shows about 200,000 clones, about 84% of them singletons. Sequencing was performed on peripheral blood. The chain employs TRBV19 and TRBJ2-1; TRBD2 aligns across 7 bases. The TCR comes from a human donor in a cohort sampled during active COVID-19. As DNA, the CDR3 is TGTGCCAGTAGTCCGACGGGAGGAGTGGGCAATGAGCAGTTCTTC. Translation: CASSPTGGVGNEQFF.